Below, 20 T cell receptor beta chains from the same sample are listed, as sequenced in a study of T cell responses to AZD1222 COVID-19 vaccine. Data came from immunoSEQ multiplex PCR; TCRdb stores just in-frame clones and leaves some out. The table has fewer than 120,000 clones, 80% to 90% seen once. Sequenced material: peripheral blood, taken 28 days after the second AZD1222 dose. The receptors derive from an adult who received the AZD1222 COVID-19 vaccine.

The CDR3: CASSFLADTGGYTF. Here the CDR3 DNA reads TGTGCCAGCAGTTTCCTCGCTGACACTGGGGGCTACACCTTC. The J gene is TRBJ1-2, the V gene TRBV7-9; D gene ambiguous. Trimming took 6 bases from V and 8 from J, leaving 19 bases between them. CDR3 length equals 14 residues. The germline V gene encodes CDR1 SEHNR and CDR2 FQNEAQ (reference sequence).

The chain is built from TRBV20-1 and TRBJ2-1, with D hard to call. V was shortened by 0 bases and J by 10 bases, with 7 bases between the two germline ends. The CDR3 is made up of 11 amino acids. Germline V CDR1 and CDR2: DFQATT, SNEGSKA (reference sequence). The CDR3 nucleotides are TGCAGTGCTAGAGAGACCGTCGAGCAGTTCTTC. Amino acids: CSARETVEQFF.

Only a few counts were recorded for this clone. The rearrangement links TRBV4-1 to TRBJ1-2; D may be TRBD1 (6 bases). Per the germline V gene, CDR1 is MGHRA and CDR2 is YSYEKL. This CDR3 has 16 residues. V lost 2 bases and J 1 base, leaving 14 bases between the germline ends. CDR3 residues: CASSQTRDNDNYGYTF. CDR3 in DNA: TGCGCCAGCAGCCAAACCCGGGACAATGATAACTATGGCTACACCTTC.

This clone showed up just once. The chain recombines TRBV11-2 with TRBJ2-7; D is unresolved. The germline CDR1 and CDR2 sequences are SGHAT and FQNNGV. The V end lost 5 bases, the J end lost 0 bases, and 11 bases lay between the germline ends. This CDR3 contains 14 residues. CDR3: CASSPSFSSYEQYF. The CDR3 region has the DNA TGTGCCAGCAGCCCCTCCTTTAGCTCCTACGAGCAGTACTTC.

The chain recombines TRBV19 with TRBJ2-3, with a possible D match to TRBD2 (5 bases). V lost 7 bases and J lost 0, with 8 bases in between. The CDR3 is 13 amino acids. CDR1 is LNHDA and CDR2 is SQIVND in the germline V gene (reference sequence). For the CDR3, the DNA is TGTGCCAGTACGGGGTCGAGCACAGATACGCAGTATTTT. Translated, it gives CASTGSSTDTQYF.

The V and J genes are TRBV6-5 and TRBJ1-1, with TRBD1 matching over 8 bases. The CDR3 runs to 14 residues. The V gene end was trimmed by 6 bases and the J gene end by 6 bases; junction bases not matched to a gene: 9. CDR1 and CDR2 from the germline V gene are MNHEY and SVGAGI. CDR3 protein: CASRSQGAVAEAFF. As DNA, the CDR3 is TGTGCCAGCAGGAGCCAGGGGGCAGTGGCTGAAGCTTTCTTT.

This chain links TRBV2 with TRBJ2-7; 7 positions match TRBD1. The V and J ends lost 4 bases and 4 bases, in that order; junction bases with no gene match: 13. Per germline, CDR1 SNHLY and CDR2 FYNNEI. The CDR3 has 16 amino acids. The chain's CDR3 is CASSVSVAKGAYEQYF. CDR3 sequence (DNA): TGTGCCAGCAGTGTTTCGGTAGCGAAGGGGGCTTACGAGCAGTACTTC.

The genes are TRBV7-9 and TRBJ2-7; a possible D gene is TRBD1 (6 bases). Trimming pared 5 bases from V and 2 bases from J, leaving 13 bases between. Germline CDR1 reads SEHNR; CDR2 reads FQNEAQ (reference sequence). There are 14 residues in the CDR3. CDR3 DNA sequence: TGTGCCAGCAGCGCCGACAGGATTACCTACGAGCAGTACTTC. Encoded protein: CASSADRITYEQYF.

As concerns this clone: Other DNA sequences in this sample translate to the same CDR3. This chain uses TRBV9 with TRBJ2-3; D is unresolved. Germline values: CDR1 SGDLS, CDR2 YYNGEE. Trimming removed 0 bases at V and 2 bases at J, with 7 bases between. This CDR3 has 14 amino acids. CDR3 region: CASSVAPTTDTQYF. CDR3 nucleotide sequence: TGTGCCAGCAGCGTAGCCCCCACCACAGATACGCAGTATTTT.

This clone was counted between two and nine times. The genes are TRBV4-2 and TRBJ1-4; perhaps TRBD1 as D (5 bases). CDR3 length equals 16 residues. Trimming cost V 4 bases and J 5 bases, with 17 bases left between them. The germline CDR1 and CDR2 sequences are LGHNA and YNFKEQ. The CDR3 bases are TGTGCCAGCAGCCCTTGGGACGGAAGTAAAAATGAAAAACTGTTTTTT. It encodes CASSPWDGSKNEKLFF.

This sequence joins TRBV9 and TRBJ2-1, with D possibly matching TRBD2 (5 bases). Germline CDR1 SGDLS, CDR2 YYNGEE. CDR3 length equals 12 residues. Between the trimmed V and J ends, which lost 3 bases and 12 bases, there was a span of 13 bases. CDR3 sequence (DNA): TGTGCCAGCAGCGCCGAGGGTAAATGGCAGTTCTTC. Protein product: CASSAEGKWQFF.

The chain couples TRBV25-1 to TRBJ2-2; TRBD1 aligns across 10 bases. This CDR3 is built from 16 residues. Germline V lookup: CDR1 MGHDK, CDR2 SYGVNS. V shed 1 base and J 1 base; nucleotides not matched to a gene: 0. In DNA form, the CDR3 reads TGTGCCAGCAGTGAATGGACAGGGGGGAACACCGGGGAGCTGTTTTTT. Translating gives CASSEWTGGNTGELFF.

V usage is TRBV9 and J usage is TRBJ1-3, with 7 bases fitting TRBD1. Germline CDR1 is SGDLS and CDR2 is YYNGEE. The CDR3 length is 17 residues. The V and J ends lost 1 base and 3 bases, in that order; junction bases with no gene match: 10. The CDR3: CASSVSPTGEYGNTIYF. The CDR3 coding sequence is TGTGCCAGCAGCGTATCCCCTACAGGGGAATATGGAAACACCATATATTTT.

This clone was seen only a few times. J is TRBJ1-1 and V is TRBV18; D not resolved. V lost 5 bases to trimming and J lost 5 bases, with 12 bases between them. Germline values: CDR1 KGHSH, CDR2 LQKENI. This CDR3 contains 13 residues. CDR3: CASSSGVRTEAFF. The DNA of the CDR3 is TGTGCCAGCTCATCCGGGGTGAGGACTGAAGCTTTCTTT.

The CDR3 DNA follows: TGTGCCAGCAGTGACTCGACTAGCGGGGGAAACATTCAGTACTTC. Translation: CASSDSTSGGNIQYF. The chain links TRBV6-4 to TRBJ2-4, with 12 bases that match TRBD2. This CDR3 has 15 residues. The ends lost 0 bases at V and 6 bases at J; junction bases unmatched: 0. Germline V gene sequence: CDR1 MRHNA, CDR2 SNTAGT.

This clone was recorded at least ten times. V and J are TRBV5-5 and TRBJ1-1, with D hard to call. The CDR3 is made up of 13 amino acids. From germline, CDR1 is SGHKS and CDR2 YYEKEE (reference sequence). The ends were cut back, 3 bases at V and 0 bases at J, with 6 bases in the middle. CDR3 sequence reads: CASSYWVNTEAFF. The DNA for the CDR3 is TGTGCCAGCAGCTACTGGGTGAACACTGAAGCTTTCTTT.

The chain uses TRBV2 and TRBJ2-3, with a tentative D call TRBD1 (6 bases). The germline CDR1 and CDR2 sequences are SNHLY and FYNNEI. V was clipped by 10 bases and J by 2 bases, with 16 bases between them. The CDR3 loop spans 14 amino acids. DNA of the CDR3: TGTGCCATTCAACAGGGTCTTCCCACAGATACGCAGTATTTT. Amino acid sequence: CAIQQGLPTDTQYF.

The chain recombines TRBV28 with TRBJ1-2; D is ambiguous. V lost 7 bases to trimming and J lost 4 bases, with 10 bases between them. From germline, CDR1 is MDHEN and CDR2 SYDVKM. The CDR3 covers 12 residues. The CDR3 coding sequence is TGTGCCAGCAACCAGCCGGTCTATGGCTACACCTTC. Translated: CASNQPVYGYTF.

The chain is built from TRBV5-1 and TRBJ2-1, with TRBD2 as a possible D gene (6 bases). V was clipped by 0 bases and J by 8 bases, with 15 bases between them. CDR3 length: 15 residues. Germline CDR1 SGHRS, CDR2 YFSETQ. CDR3 coding DNA: TGCGCCAGCAGCTTGGCCATCCCCGGAGGGGATGAGCAGTTCTTC. Its protein is CASSLAIPGGDEQFF.

V gene TRBV5-1 combines with J gene TRBJ2-1; 15 nucleotides agree with TRBD2. There are 15 residues in the CDR3. Germline V gene data show CDR1 as SGHRS and CDR2 as YFSETQ. The V and J ends lost 4 bases and 7 bases, in that order; junction bases with no gene match: 3. The CDR3 DNA reads as TGCGCCAGCAGCACGGGACTAGCGGGAGGAAATGAGCAGTTCTTC. This translates into CASSTGLAGGNEQFF.